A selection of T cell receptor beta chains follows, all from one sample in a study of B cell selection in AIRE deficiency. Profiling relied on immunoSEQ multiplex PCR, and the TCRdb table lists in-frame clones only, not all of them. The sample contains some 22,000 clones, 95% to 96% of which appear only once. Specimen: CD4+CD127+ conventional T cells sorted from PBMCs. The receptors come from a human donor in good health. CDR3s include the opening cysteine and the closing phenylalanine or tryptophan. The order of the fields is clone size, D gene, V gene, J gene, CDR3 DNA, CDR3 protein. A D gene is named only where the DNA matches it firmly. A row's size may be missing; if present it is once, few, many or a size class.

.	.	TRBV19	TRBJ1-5	TGTGCCAGTCAGGGAAACAATCAGCCCCAGCATTTT	CASQGNNQPQHF
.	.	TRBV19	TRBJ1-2	TGTGCCAGTAGTCCCCTACAGGGAGGTAGCTATGGCTACACCTTC	CASSPLQGGSYGYTF
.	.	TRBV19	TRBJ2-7	TGTGCCAGTAGTGGAGGGACCTACGAGCAGTACTTC	CASSGGTYEQYF
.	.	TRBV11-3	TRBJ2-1	TGTGCCAGCAGCTCCAGACAGGGAGGCTACAATGAGCAGTTCTTC	CASSSRQGGYNEQFF
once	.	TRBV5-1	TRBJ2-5	TGCGCCAGCAGCTTGACGGACACCCAAGAGACCCAGTACTTC	CASSLTDTQETQYF
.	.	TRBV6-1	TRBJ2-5	TGTGCCAGCAGTCTCTACCAAGAGACCCAGTACTTC	CASSLYQETQYF
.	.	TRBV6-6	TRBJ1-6	TGTGCCAGCACCGCGGGGAACTCCTATAATTCACCCCTCCACTTT	CASTAGNSYNSPLHF
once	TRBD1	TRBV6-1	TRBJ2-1	TGTGCCAGCAGCTGGGACAGGGCAGAGTTACAGTTCTTC	CASSWDRAELQFF
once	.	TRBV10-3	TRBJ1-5	TGTGCCATCAGCCCCGACGGACTTAGCAATCAGCCCCAGCATTTT	CAISPDGLSNQPQHF
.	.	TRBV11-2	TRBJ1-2	TGTGCCAGCAGCTTTTGGGACCTTCGGGGGGGAAACTATGGCTACACCTTC	CASSFWDLRGGNYGYTF
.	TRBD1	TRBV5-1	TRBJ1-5	TGCGCCAGCAGCCAGGGACAGGGGGACAATCAGCCCCAGCATTTT	CASSQGQGDNQPQHF
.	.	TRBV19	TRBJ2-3	TGTGCCAGTAAAAATCACGCCACAGATACGCAGTATTTT	CASKNHATDTQYF
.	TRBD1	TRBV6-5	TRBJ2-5	TGTGCCAGCACCCGGGGACAGGGAGGGACCCAGTACTTC	CASTRGQGGTQYF
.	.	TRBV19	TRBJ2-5	TGTGCCAGTAGTATACTAGGGACACAAGAGACCCAGTACTTC	CASSILGTQETQYF
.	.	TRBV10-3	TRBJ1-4	TGTGCCATCAGTGACAGGGTTTCTGGAGAAAAACTGTTTTTT	CAISDRVSGEKLFF
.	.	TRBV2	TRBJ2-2	TGTGCCAGCACTCAAGGGGACACCTACACCGGGGAGCTGTTTTTT	CASTQGDTYTGELFF
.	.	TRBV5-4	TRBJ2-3	TGTGCCAGCAGCCCCGCCACGGTCGGGGGACCGGGCGGAGATACGCAGTATTTT	CASSPATVGGPGGDTQYF
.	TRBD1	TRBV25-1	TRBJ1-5	TGTGCCAGCAGTGGACAGGGAGGGGGACAGCCCCAGCATTTT	CASSGQGGGQPQHF
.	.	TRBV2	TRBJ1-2	TGTGCCAGCAGTAACCTCAGGACAGCCGGCTACACCTTC	CASSNLRTAGYTF
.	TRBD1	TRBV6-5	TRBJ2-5	TGTGCCAGCAGTTACTCGGGACAGGGGGAGACCCAGTACTTC	CASSYSGQGETQYF
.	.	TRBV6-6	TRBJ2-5	TGTGCCAGCAGCTACGTTCAAGAGACCCAGTACTTC	CASSYVQETQYF
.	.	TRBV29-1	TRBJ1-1	TGCAGCGTTGGGGGGACCTGGAGGGACACTGAAGCTTTCTTT	CSVGGTWRDTEAFF
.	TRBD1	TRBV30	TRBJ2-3	TGTGCCTGGAGTGGGACAGGGGCTGTCACAGATACGCAGTATTTT	CAWSGTGAVTDTQYF
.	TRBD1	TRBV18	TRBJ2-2	TGTGCCAGCTCACCACAACGACAGGGGGCAACCGGGGAGCTGTTTTTT	CASSPQRQGATGELFF
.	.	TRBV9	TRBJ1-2	TGTGCCAGCAGCGTTGGTATAGGGGGTTTTGACTATGGCTACACCTTC	CASSVGIGGFDYGYTF
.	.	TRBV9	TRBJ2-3	TGTGCCAGCAGCGTATGGTGGGGCACAGATACGCAGTATTTT	CASSVWWGTDTQYF
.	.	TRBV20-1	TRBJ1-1	TGCAGTGCTACGGTCGGGGCACGGGCTTTCTTT	CSATVGARAFF
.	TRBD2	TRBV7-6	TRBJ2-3	TGTGCCAGCAGCTCTGGACTAGCGGGGGTATCTAGCACAGATACGCAGTATTTT	CASSSGLAGVSSTDTQYF
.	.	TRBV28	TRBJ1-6	TGTGCCAGCAGCCTTCCTGGACAGTCCTATAATTCACCCCTCCACTTT	CASSLPGQSYNSPLHF
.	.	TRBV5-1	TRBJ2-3	TGCGCCAGCACACCGGGGGGCACAGATACGCAGTATTTT	CASTPGGTDTQYF
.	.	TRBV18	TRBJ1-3	TGTGCCAGCTCACCACTTGACAGCTACTCTGGAAACACCATATATTTT	CASSPLDSYSGNTIYF
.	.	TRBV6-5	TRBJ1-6	TGTGCCAGCAGGGGGGGAACCCCGTATAATTCACCCCTCCACTTT	CASRGGTPYNSPLHF
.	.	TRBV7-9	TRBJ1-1	TGTGCCAGCAGCTTAGATGCCCCCAGGGTAACTGAAGCTTTCTTT	CASSLDAPRVTEAFF
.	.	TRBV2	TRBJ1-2	TGTGCCAGCAGTGCGGGAACTCCGTATGGCTACACCTTC	CASSAGTPYGYTF
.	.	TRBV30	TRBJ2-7	TGTGCCTGGAGTGGAGCAGGGAGTCCCTCCTACGAGCAGTACTTC	CAWSGAGSPSYEQYF
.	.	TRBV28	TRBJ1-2	TGTGCCAGCAGTTTGAGTGGCTATGGCTACACCTTC	CASSLSGYGYTF
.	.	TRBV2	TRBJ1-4	TGTGCCAGCAGAGACCGGGACACGTATAATGAAAAACTGTTTTTT	CASRDRDTYNEKLFF
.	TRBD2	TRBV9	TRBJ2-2	TGTGCCAGCAGCCCCCGGACTAGCTTCCCCGGGGAGCTGTTTTTT	CASSPRTSFPGELFF
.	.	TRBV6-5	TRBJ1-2	TGTGCCAGCAACCCCTTCAGGGGAGGCTACACCTTC	CASNPFRGGYTF
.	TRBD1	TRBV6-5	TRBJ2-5	TGTGCCAGCAGTTATCTCAGGGGGGAGACCCAGTACTTC	CASSYLRGETQYF